This T cell receptor (beta chain) was recorded in a study of T and B cells in COVID-19 patients. About the study: Critical illness requiring mechanical ventilation or extracorporeal membrane oxygenation affected 12 of 20 active-infection patients. Whole-study findings and limits: Patients with COVID-19 reportedly showed strongly skewed T cell receptor beta variable and joining gene usage.

TRB was amplified from around 250-500 ng of blood genomic DNA. Multiplex PCR with BIOMED2 TRB-A/B primer pools amplified TRB rearrangements. One entry per CDR3 protein, called by TCRdb with MiXCR from the multiplex PCR reads. The profile shows around 30,000 distinct CDR3 sequences, approximately 32% of them singletons. The CDR3 consists of 15 residues. V lost 4 bases and J lost 5, with 16 bases in between. The germline V gene has CDR1 SGHTA and CDR2 FQGNSA. This clonotype has just a few counts. Antigen unknown. Sequences were obtained from blood. This TCR was recovered from a human donor who had recovered from COVID-19. The rearrangement uses TRBV7-2 and TRBJ2-3; maybe TRBD2 (6 bases). The CDR3 region has the DNA TGTGCCAGCAGCTCCAGAGGTAGCGGAGGAGATACGCAGTATTTT. Translated, it gives CASSSRGSGGDTQYF.